Each of the 5 T cell receptor beta chains below was sequenced from the same sample in a study of technical replicates of blood from a few donors. Using immunoSEQ multiplex PCR, the repertoire was profiled, and TCRdb retains in-frame clones only, with some absent. The sample has tens of thousands of clones, approximately 92% seen once. Material: T cells isolated from PBMCs. These receptors all come from a human donor in good health.

The sample holds a few counts of this clone. This rearrangement joins TRBV21-1 to TRBJ2-2; TRBD1, as called in the table, went unchecked against the DNA. TRBV21-1 is an annotated pseudogene. The CDR3 has 16 amino acids. Here the CDR3 reads CASIRGQGILHGELFF. CDR3 nucleotides: TGTGCCAGCATCCGGGGACAGGGAATACTTCACGGGGAGCTGTTTTTT.

Written as DNA, the CDR3 is TGTGCCAGTAGTATAATCCTCAATCAGCCCCAGCATTTT. It encodes CASSIILNQPQHF. V usage is TRBV19 and J usage is TRBJ1-5; D not resolved. The V and J ends lost 2 bases and 3 bases respectively, with 5 bases between them. CDR3 length: 13 residues. Germline V gene lookup returns CDR1 LNHDA and CDR2 SQIVND (reference sequence).

The genes are TRBV11-2 and TRBJ2-1; possibly TRBD1 for D (5 bases). Germline CDR1 reads SGHAT; CDR2 reads FQNNGV. V was trimmed by 7 bases and J by 1 base, leaving 11 bases between them. CDR3 length equals 14 residues. The CDR3 nucleotides read TGTGCCAGCACTGACAGTCTATCCTACAATGAGCAGTTCTTC. Translated, it gives CASTDSLSYNEQFF.

The chain uses TRBV19 and TRBJ1-1; D may be TRBD1 (5 bases). The CDR3 loop spans 12 amino acids. The germline V gene has CDR1 LNHDA and CDR2 SQIVND (reference sequence). V lost 2 bases and J lost 5, with 6 bases in between. The CDR3 sequence is CASSIQGTEAFF. CDR3 DNA: TGTGCCAGTAGTATACAGGGAACTGAAGCTTTCTTT.

The chain combines TRBV28 with TRBJ1-1; D ambiguous. Trimming cost V 3 bases and J 6 bases, with 11 bases left between them. Per germline, CDR1 MDHEN and CDR2 SYDVKM. This CDR3 spans 13 amino acids. The CDR3 nucleotides are TGTGCCAGCAGTTTGAGGGTTCCCCCTGAAGCTTTCTTT. Residues: CASSLRVPPEAFF. Full variable domain (outside the CDR3, taken from reference TRBV28 and TRBJ1-1): DVKVTQSSRYLVKRTGEKVFLECVQDMDHENMFWYRQDPGLGLRLIYFSYDVKMKEKGDIPEGYSVSREKKERFSLILESASTNQTSMYLCASSLRVPPEAFFGQGTRLTVV.